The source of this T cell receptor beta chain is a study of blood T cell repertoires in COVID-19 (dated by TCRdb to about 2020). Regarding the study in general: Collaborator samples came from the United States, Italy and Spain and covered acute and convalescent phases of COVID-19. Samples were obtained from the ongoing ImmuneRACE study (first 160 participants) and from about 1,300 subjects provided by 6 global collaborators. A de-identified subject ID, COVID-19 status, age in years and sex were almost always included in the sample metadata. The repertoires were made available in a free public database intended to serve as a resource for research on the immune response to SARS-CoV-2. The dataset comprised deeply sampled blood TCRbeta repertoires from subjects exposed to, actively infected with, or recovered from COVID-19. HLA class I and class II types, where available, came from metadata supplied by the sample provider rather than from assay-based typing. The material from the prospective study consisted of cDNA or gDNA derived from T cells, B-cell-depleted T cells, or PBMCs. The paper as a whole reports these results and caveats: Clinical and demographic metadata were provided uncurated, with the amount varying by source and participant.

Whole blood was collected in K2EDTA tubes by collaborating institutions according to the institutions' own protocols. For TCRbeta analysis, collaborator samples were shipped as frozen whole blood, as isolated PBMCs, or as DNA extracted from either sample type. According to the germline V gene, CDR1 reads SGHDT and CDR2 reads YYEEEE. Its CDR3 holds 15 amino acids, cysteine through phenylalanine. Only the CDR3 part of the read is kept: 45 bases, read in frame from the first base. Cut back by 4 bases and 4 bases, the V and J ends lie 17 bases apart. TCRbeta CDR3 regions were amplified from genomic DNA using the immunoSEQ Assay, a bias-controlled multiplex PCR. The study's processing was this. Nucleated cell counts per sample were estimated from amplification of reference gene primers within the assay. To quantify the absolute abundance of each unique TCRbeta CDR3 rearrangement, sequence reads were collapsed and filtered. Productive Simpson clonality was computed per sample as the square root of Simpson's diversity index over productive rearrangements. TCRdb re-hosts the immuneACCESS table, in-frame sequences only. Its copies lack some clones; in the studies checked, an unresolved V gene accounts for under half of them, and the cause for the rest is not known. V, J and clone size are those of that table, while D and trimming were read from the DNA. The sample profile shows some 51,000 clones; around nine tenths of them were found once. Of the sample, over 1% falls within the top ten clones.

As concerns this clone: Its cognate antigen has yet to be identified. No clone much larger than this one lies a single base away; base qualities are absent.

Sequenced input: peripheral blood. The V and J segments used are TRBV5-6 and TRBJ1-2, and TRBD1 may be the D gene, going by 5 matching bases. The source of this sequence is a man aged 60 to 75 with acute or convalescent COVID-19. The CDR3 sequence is CASSHPTVTAYGYTF. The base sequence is TGTGCCAGCAGCCATCCGACAGTGACCGCCTATGGCTACACCTTC.